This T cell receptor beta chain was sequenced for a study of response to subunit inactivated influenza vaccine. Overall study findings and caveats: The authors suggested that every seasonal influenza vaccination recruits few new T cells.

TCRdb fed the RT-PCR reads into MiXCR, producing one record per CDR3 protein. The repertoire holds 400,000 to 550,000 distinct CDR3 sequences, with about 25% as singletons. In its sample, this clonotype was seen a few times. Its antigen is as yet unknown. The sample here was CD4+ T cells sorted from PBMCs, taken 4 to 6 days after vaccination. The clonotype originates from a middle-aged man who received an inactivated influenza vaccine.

This chain's CDR3 is CASSLGVSTLAKNIQYF. The DNA of the CDR3 is TGTGCCAGCAGCTTGGGGGTTTCCACCTTAGCCAAAAACATTCAGTACTTC. The V and J genes are TRBV7-6 and TRBJ2-4, with D perhaps matching TRBD1 or TRBD2 (5 bases each). The CDR3 consists of 17 residues. Germline lookup yields CDR1 SGHVS and CDR2 FNYEAQ. Trimming cost V 3 bases and J 0 bases, with 15 bases left between them.